Reported below is one T cell receptor beta chain. Mismatch with germline at one junction end may stem from a read error. TCRdb re-called the PCR reads through MiXCR. The data show roughly 25,000 clones, roughly 13% seen once. There were no patients who had received any treatment before thyroid surgery. The sample comes from a study of metastatic and nonmetastatic thyroid tumors. As for the study in general: From malignant and benign thyroid patients, repertoires in blood and in tumor or nodule tissue were compared.

CDR1 SGHNT and CDR2 YENEEA come from the germline V gene. The length of the CDR3 is 14 residues. The V gene is TRBV11-3, the J gene TRBJ2-7; 7 bases line up with TRBD2. The sequence derives from a female donor with papillary thyroid cancer or a benign thyroid nodule (not recorded which). Some clones in this sample may be carry-over from other donors' samples. The sample consisted of blood. The CDR3 DNA follows: TGTGCCAGTAGCTCCCCGGGGGGTTCCTACGAGCAGTACTTC. Its translation: CASSSPGGSYEQYF.